A selection of T cell receptor beta chains follows, all from one sample in a study of blood T cell repertoires in COVID-19. Using immunoSEQ multiplex PCR, the repertoire was profiled, and TCRdb retains in-frame clones only, with some absent. Here the sample spans some 99,000 clones, more than 65% being singletons. The sequenced material came from peripheral blood. Every receptor here comes from an elderly woman with acute or convalescent COVID-19. The CDR3 runs from the conserved cysteine through the conserved F or W. The D gene is left open where the match is weak. The size of a clone is reported for some rows only, either as once, few or many, or as a class for expanded clones.

d_call clone_size j_call v_call cdr3_aa cdr3_nt
. . TRBJ2-1 TRBV10-3 CATTPAGPHNEQFF TGTGCCACCACCCCTGCAGGGCCGCACAATGAGCAGTTCTTC
. . TRBJ2-1 TRBV6-2/TRBV6-3 CASSRSGIVNEQFF TGTGCCAGCAGCCGTTCGGGGATCGTCAATGAGCAGTTCTTC
. . TRBJ2-7 TRBV30 CAWSVRVGYEQYF TGTGCCTGGAGTGTACGGGTCGGGTACGAGCAGTACTTC
. . TRBJ2-1 TRBV11-2 CASSLGASLNEQFF TGTGCCAGCAGCTTAGGGGCCTCACTCAATGAGCAGTTCTTC
TRBD1 . TRBJ2-7 TRBV27 CASRGRTGEGEQYF TGTGCCAGCAGGGGAAGGACAGGGGAGGGCGAGCAGTACTTC
TRBD2 . TRBJ2-1 TRBV19 CAVSRGVSYNEQFF TGTGCCGTCAGCCGGGGGGTATCCTACAATGAGCAGTTCTTC
TRBD1 . TRBJ2-3 TRBV28 CASSFDRVGDTQYF TGTGCCAGCAGTTTTGACAGGGTTGGGGATACGCAGTATTTT
. . TRBJ1-2 TRBV6-5 CASTPTQGTTSYTF TGTGCCAGCACCCCAACCCAGGGAACCACGTCCTACACCTTC
TRBD1 few TRBJ1-6 TRBV15 CATSNLGQGASSPLHF TGTGCCACCAGCAACCTTGGACAGGGGGCGAGTTCACCCCTCCACTTT
. . TRBJ1-3 TRBV19 CASSKGTATGNTIYF TGTGCCAGTAGTAAAGGCACAGCAACTGGAAACACCATATATTTT
. . TRBJ1-2 TRBV5-6 CASSELGGNSNYGYTF TGTGCCAGCAGTGAATTGGGGGGGAACTCAAACTATGGCTACACCTTC
TRBD1 . TRBJ2-2 TRBV5-1 CASTTGTGVTGELFF TGCGCCAGCACGACCGGGACAGGGGTCACCGGGGAGCTGTTTTTT
TRBD1 . TRBJ1-1 TRBV29-1 CSVVDRGRGAFF TGCAGCGTTGTGGACAGGGGGCGGGGAGCTTTCTTT
TRBD2 . TRBJ2-2 TRBV4-3 CASSLRGIAGGDTGELFF TGCGCCAGCAGCCTCAGAGGCATAGCGGGGGGGGACACCGGGGAGCTGTTTTTT
. . TRBJ1-5 TRBV19 CASSLLPGANQPQHF TGTGCCAGTAGTTTACTACCGGGTGCAAATCAGCCCCAGCATTTT
TRBD1 . TRBJ1-4 TRBV4-1 CASSRRDRANEKLFF TGCGCCAGCAGCCGGCGGGACAGGGCGAATGAAAAACTGTTTTTT
. . TRBJ2-7 TRBV3-1/TRBV3-2 CASSQAQGKGSEQYF TGTGCCAGCAGCCAAGCACAGGGAAAAGGGTCCGAGCAGTACTTC
TRBD1 . TRBJ2-5 TRBV18 CASSLQGAPQETQYF TGTGCCAGCTCGCTACAGGGGGCCCCTCAGGAGACCCAGTACTTC
TRBD2 . TRBJ2-3 TRBV2 CASRTSVTDTQYF TGTGCCAGCAGGACTAGCGTCACAGATACGCAGTATTTT
. . TRBJ2-2 TRBV5-1 CASNPSVGAGSGELFF TGCGCCAGCAATCCCTCAGTGGGGGCCGGGTCCGGGGAGCTGTTTTTT
TRBD2 . TRBJ2-2 TRBV18 CASSPGTRNTGELFF TGTGCCAGCTCACCCGGGACTAGGAACACCGGGGAGCTGTTTTTT
. few TRBJ1-5 TRBV28 CASRESNSNQPQHF TGTGCCAGCCGTGAATCTAATAGCAATCAGCCCCAGCATTTT
. . TRBJ1-2 TRBV7-2 CASSLSLRGRFNYGYTF TGTGCCAGCAGCTTAAGTTTGCGGGGGCGATTTAACTATGGCTACACCTTC
TRBD1 few TRBJ1-1 TRBV6-4 CASSAGQGGNTEAFF TGTGCCAGCAGTGCGGGACAGGGTGGGAACACTGAAGCTTTCTTT
TRBD2 . TRBJ2-1 TRBV6-5 CASRLGGSYNEQFF TGTGCCAGCAGGCTTGGCGGGAGCTACAATGAGCAGTTCTTC
. . TRBJ1-5 TRBV11-2 CASSLGHRSNQPQHF TGTGCCAGCAGCTTGGGACACCGTAGCAATCAGCCCCAGCATTTT
TRBD1 . TRBJ2-3 TRBV13 CASSLRGLASDTQYF TGTGCCAGCAGCTTAAGGGGGCTAGCTTCAGATACGCAGTATTTT
. . TRBJ1-6 TRBV29-1 CSVAPQGMNSPLHF TGCAGCGTCGCCCCCCAGGGTATGAATTCACCCCTCCACTTT
. . TRBJ2-3 TRBV6-5 CASTPAGASDTQYF TGTGCCAGCACCCCCGCAGGGGCCTCAGATACGCAGTATTTT
TRBD1 . TRBJ1-6 TRBV28 CASSSGQADNSPLHF TGTGCCAGCAGCTCGGGACAGGCCGATAATTCACCCCTCCACTTT
. . TRBJ1-2 TRBV24-1 CATSDQPWGGAYGYTF TGTGCCACCAGTGACCAGCCATGGGGAGGGGCCTATGGCTACACCTTC
. . TRBJ1-6 TRBV20-1 CSAGGSSPLHF TGCAGTGCTGGAGGGAGTTCACCCCTCCACTTT
. . TRBJ2-5 TRBV6-5 CASRDQGSETQYF TGTGCCAGCAGGGATCAGGGGAGTGAGACCCAGTACTTC
. . TRBJ2-1 TRBV21-1 CASSYRDRYNEQFF TGTGCCAGCAGCTATAGGGACAGGTACAATGAGCAGTTCTTC
. . TRBJ2-1 TRBV4-3 CASSQDRSFLPGEQFF TGCGCCAGCAGCCAAGATAGGAGTTTCCTGCCGGGTGAGCAGTTCTTC
TRBD1 few TRBJ1-2 TRBV19 CASNLRTGGRDGYTF TGTGCCAGTAACCTCAGGACAGGGGGAAGGGATGGCTACACCTTC
. . TRBJ2-4 TRBV6-5 CASSPPGLAKNIQYF TGTGCCAGCAGTCCCCCCGGACTAGCCAAAAACATTCAGTACTTC
TRBD1 . TRBJ1-4 TRBV19 CASSPGQGGWKLFF TGTGCCAGCTCGCCGGGACAGGGGGGATGGAAACTGTTTTTT
. once TRBJ1-1 TRBV5-1 CASSPGPNTEAFF TGCGCCAGCAGCCCGGGTCCGAACACTGAAGCTTTCTTT
. . TRBJ2-7 TRBV7-2 CASSSAYEQYF TGTGCCAGCAGCTCAGCCTACGAGCAGTACTTC
. . TRBJ1-1 TRBV5-5 CASSSLLTETSEAFF TGTGCCAGCAGCTCCCTCCTGACAGAGACCAGTGAAGCTTTCTTT
TRBD1 . TRBJ1-2 TRBV7-8 CASSTRTGDGYTF TGTGCCAGCAGCACCCGGACAGGGGATGGCTACACCTTC
TRBD1 . TRBJ1-2 TRBV28 CASSPPGQEIYGYTF TGTGCCAGCAGTCCACCGGGACAGGAGATTTATGGCTACACCTTC